Reported below is one T cell receptor (beta chain). The CDR3 totals 14 residues. V was clipped by 5 bases and J by 4 bases, with 13 bases between them. From germline, CDR1 is SGHTA and CDR2 FQGTGA. This sample is drawn from a study of shared clonotypes between healthy human individuals. Sequencing was performed with immunoSEQ multiplex PCR; in TCRdb, only in-frame clones are kept and a portion is missing. The table lists about 2.4 million clones, over 85% of them singletons, with roughly 0.39% in the top ten. The sequenced material came from naive CD4+ T cells from PBMCs. Subset specified: CD45RA+ positively selected. The receptor was derived from a man aged 18 to 29 in good health. Some clones in this sample may be carry-over from other donors' samples. The rearrangement joins TRBV7-3 to TRBJ2-3; weak D call: TRBD2 (6 bases). Here the CDR3 reads CASSSNGGSDTQYF. In DNA form, the CDR3 reads TGTGCCAGCAGCAGTAACGGGGGATCAGATACGCAGTATTTT. Variable domain in full (rest from reference TRBV7-3 and TRBJ2-3): GAGVSQTPSNKVTEKGKYVELRCDPISGHTALYWYRQSLGQGPEFLIYFQGTGAADDSGLPNDRFFAVRPEGSVSTLKIQRTERGDSAVYLCASSSNGGSDTQYFGPGTRLTVL.